This TCR beta chain was retrieved from a study of post-analysis software for immune sequencing data. Study background: The courses of disease that were included comprised relapsing-remitting, secondary progressive and progressive-relapsing multiple sclerosis. General observations from the study: Among multiple sclerosis patients, normalized Chao1 diversity was significantly below that of controls. When patients were compared with controls, 4 or 5 TRBV segments were more frequent, TRBV5-6, TRBV5-1 and TRBV20-1 among them.

Germline V gene sequence: CDR1 MNHEY, CDR2 SVGEGT. Trimming took 2 bases from V and 3 from J, leaving 10 bases between them. The CDR3 extends over 14 amino acids. This clonotype appeared a few times. The antigen is undetermined. The library was made from cDNA and included unique molecular identifiers. Input populations of about 0.95 to 11 million T cells gave rise to around 480,000 cDNA molecules. Using its own MiXCR run on the PCR reads, TCRdb lists one record per CDR3 protein. The sample includes around 440,000 distinct CDR3 sequences, around 40% of them seen just once. V is TRBV6-2 or TRBV6-3 and J is TRBJ2-5; D gene uncertain. This receptor was identified in a girl aged 10-17 years with multiple sclerosis. Material: blood. CDR3 nucleotide sequence: TGTGCCAGCAGTTACGGCGCCCAGAAAGAGACCCAGTACTTC. Translating gives CASSYGAQKETQYF.